Included here is one TCR beta chain sequence, with context. Its antigen remains undetermined. This sample was taken from a study of T cells expressing NK-cell markers (dated by TCRdb to 2020 to 2022). Study-wide context: TCR beta-chain repertoires were profiled in sorted CD3+CD56+NKG2C+, CD3+CD56+NKG2C- and CD3+CD56-NKG2C+ T-cell subsets from about 8 donors. Among the eight sequenced donors, only one was HCMV-seronegative, while the other seven were HCMV-seropositive. The eight sequenced donors were randomly selected healthy volunteers, three men and five women. Libraries were sequenced as 2 x 150 bp reads on Illumina HiSeq 2000/2500, MiSeq or NextSeq. Overall results and qualifications from the work: It remained unclear whether the expanded NKG2C-expressing T cell clones were specific for HCMV antigens. Those dominant clonotypes were again the most abundant among CD3+CD56-NKG2C+ cells in a few donors, at about 28.3-65%. In several donors, the dominant CD3+CD56+NKG2C+ clonotypes were found to rank among the top 10 CD8+ clonotypes and to make up roughly 1.0-8% of CD8+ T cells.

The CDR3 runs 15 residues from the cysteine to the phenylalanine. Only the protein is on record. Instrument used: Illumina HiSeq 2000. The TCR beta cDNA libraries were made using 5'RACE template switching, a step that added both a universal primer site and unique molecular identifiers. cDNA synthesis was primed from the TCR beta constant segment and was followed by two successive PCR amplification steps. Regarding the original processing steps: Reads were demultiplexed and grouped by UMI with MIGEC, and clonotypes were assembled and quantified with MiTCR. To remove erroneous sequences, TCR cDNA sequences were retained only when supported by two or more reads. Downstream repertoire analysis used the tcR package, and clonotypes were matched across fractions by CDR3 nucleotide sequence plus V segment. Antigen specificity was annotated against VDJdb with VDJmatch, allowing one amino acid substitution in CDR3. TCRdb reprocessed the sequencing reads and holds a single record per CDR3 protein sequence, with no DNA. In this record, the V and J calls reflect TCRdb's handling and not the investigators' own analysis. This specimen's table enumerates 550,000 to 600,000 distinct CDR3 sequences. The ten largest clonotypes hold 3% to 4.5% of the sample.

HCMV serostatus was determined by detecting HCMV-specific IgG in serum with a commercial ELISA kit. Peripheral blood mononuclear cells were isolated from blood by Ficoll density gradient centrifugation. The TCR comes from a young man in good health. Donor details come from another sample of the same person, matched by shared clones. Here the chain combines TRBV12-3 or TRBV12-4 and TRBJ2-3; with no DNA, the TCRdb D assignment of TRBD2 cannot be verified. Sequenced material: blood T cells: a sorted CD56 or NKG2C T cell subset, CD4+ or CD8+ T cells, or bulk PBMC T cells (not recorded which). For the CDR3, the sequence is CASSRTSGVTDTQYF.